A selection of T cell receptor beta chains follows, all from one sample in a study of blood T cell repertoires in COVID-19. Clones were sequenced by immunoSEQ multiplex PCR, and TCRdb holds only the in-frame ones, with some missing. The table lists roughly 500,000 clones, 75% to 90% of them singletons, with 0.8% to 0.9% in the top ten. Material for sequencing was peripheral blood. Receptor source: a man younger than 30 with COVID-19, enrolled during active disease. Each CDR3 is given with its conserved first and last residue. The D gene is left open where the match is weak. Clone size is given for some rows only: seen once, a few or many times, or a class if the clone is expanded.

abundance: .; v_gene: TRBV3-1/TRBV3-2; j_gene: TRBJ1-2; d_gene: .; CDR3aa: CASSLQTGGYTF; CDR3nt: TGTGCCAGCAGCCTTCAGACGGGTGGCTACACCTTC
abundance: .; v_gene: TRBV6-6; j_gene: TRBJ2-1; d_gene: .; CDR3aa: CASSYSETYDEQFF; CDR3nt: TGTGCCAGCAGTTACTCGGAGACTTACGATGAGCAGTTCTTC
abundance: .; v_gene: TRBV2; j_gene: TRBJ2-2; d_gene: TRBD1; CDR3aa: CASKRTGVDTGELFF; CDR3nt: TGTGCCAGCAAAAGGACAGGGGTGGACACCGGGGAGCTGTTTTTT
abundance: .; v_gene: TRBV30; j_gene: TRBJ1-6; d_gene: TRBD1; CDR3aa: CAWSLQGNSPLHF; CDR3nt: TGTGCCTGGAGTTTACAGGGGAATTCACCCCTCCACTTT
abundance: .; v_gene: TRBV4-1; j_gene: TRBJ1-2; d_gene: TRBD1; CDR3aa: CASSRDRGRGYTF; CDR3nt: TGCGCCAGCAGTCGGGACAGGGGGCGAGGCTACACCTTC
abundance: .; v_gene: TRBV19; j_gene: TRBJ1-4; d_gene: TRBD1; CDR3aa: CASSMTGNPNEKLFF; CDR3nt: TGTGCCAGTAGTATGACAGGGAACCCTAATGAAAAACTGTTTTTT
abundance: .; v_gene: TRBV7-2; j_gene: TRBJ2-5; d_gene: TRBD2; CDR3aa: CASSLMRASGGWETQYF; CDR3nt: TGTGCCAGCAGCTTAATGCGTGCTAGCGGGGGGTGGGAGACCCAGTACTTC
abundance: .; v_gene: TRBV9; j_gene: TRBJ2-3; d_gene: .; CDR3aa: CASSVAERMFTDTQYF; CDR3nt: TGTGCCAGCAGCGTAGCGGAGCGGATGTTCACAGATACGCAGTATTTT
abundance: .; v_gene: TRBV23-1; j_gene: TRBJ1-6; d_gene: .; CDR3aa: CASSQETAGLSCNSPLHF; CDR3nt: TGCGCCAGCAGTCAGGAAACGGCGGGGCTCTCTTGTAATTCACCCCTCCACTTT
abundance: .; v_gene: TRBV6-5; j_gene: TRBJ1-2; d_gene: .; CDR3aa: CASSSRSSGYTF; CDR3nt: TGTGCCAGCAGTTCGAGGTCTTCGGGCTACACCTTC
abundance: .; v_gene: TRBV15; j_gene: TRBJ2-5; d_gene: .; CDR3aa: CATSSLEKETQYF; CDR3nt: TGTGCCACCAGCAGTCTTGAGAAAGAGACCCAGTACTTC
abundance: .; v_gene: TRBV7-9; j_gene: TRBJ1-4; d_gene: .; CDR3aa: CASRTSESGANEKLFF; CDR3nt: TGTGCCAGCAGGACCTCGGAATCAGGGGCTAATGAAAAACTGTTTTTT
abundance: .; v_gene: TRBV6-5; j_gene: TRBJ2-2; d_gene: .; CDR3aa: CASSYTADNTGELFF; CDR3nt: TGTGCCAGCAGTTACACGGCGGATAACACCGGGGAGCTGTTTTTT
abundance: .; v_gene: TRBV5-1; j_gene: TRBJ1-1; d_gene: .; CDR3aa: CASSPQGENTEAFF; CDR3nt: TGCGCCAGCAGTCCCCAAGGGGAGAACACTGAAGCTTTCTTT
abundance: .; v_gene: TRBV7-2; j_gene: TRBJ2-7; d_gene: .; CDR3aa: CASSRHSAGYSYEQYF; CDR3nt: TGTGCCAGCAGCCGCCATTCGGCAGGCTACTCCTACGAGCAGTACTTC
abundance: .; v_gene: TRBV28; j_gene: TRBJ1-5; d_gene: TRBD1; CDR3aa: CASSYRGARNQPQHF; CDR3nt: TGTGCCAGCAGTTACAGGGGTGCCAGAAATCAGCCCCAGCATTTT
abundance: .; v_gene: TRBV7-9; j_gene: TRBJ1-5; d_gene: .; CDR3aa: CASSLEGTFSNQPQHF; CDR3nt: TGTGCCAGCAGCTTAGAGGGGACATTTAGCAATCAGCCCCAGCATTTT
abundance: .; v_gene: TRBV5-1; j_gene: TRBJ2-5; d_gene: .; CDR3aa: CASSPGLQETQYF; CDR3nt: TGCGCCAGCAGCCCGGGACTCCAAGAGACCCAGTACTTC
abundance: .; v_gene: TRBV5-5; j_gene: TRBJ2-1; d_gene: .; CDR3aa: CASSLVGGTDNEQFF; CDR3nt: TGTGCCAGCAGCTTGGTAGGGGGAACAGACAATGAGCAGTTCTTC
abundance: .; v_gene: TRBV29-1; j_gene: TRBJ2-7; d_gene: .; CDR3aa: CSVEKAGGSSYEQYF; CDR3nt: TGCAGCGTTGAAAAAGCAGGGGGGAGCTCCTACGAGCAGTACTTC
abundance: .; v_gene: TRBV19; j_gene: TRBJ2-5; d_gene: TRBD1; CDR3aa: CASSPGTGKETQYF; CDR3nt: TGTGCCAGTAGTCCCGGGACAGGGAAAGAGACCCAGTACTTC
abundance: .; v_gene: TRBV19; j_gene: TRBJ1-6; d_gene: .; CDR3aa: CASSIGGRNSPLHF; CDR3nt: TGTGCCAGTAGTATTGGGGGGAGGAATTCACCCCTCCACTTT
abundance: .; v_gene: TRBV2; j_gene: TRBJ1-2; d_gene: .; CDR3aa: CASTDRGADYGYTF; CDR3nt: TGTGCCAGCACCGACCGGGGGGCGGACTATGGCTACACCTTC
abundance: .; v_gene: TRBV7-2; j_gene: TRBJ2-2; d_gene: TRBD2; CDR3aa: CASSLYAGGNTGELFF; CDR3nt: TGTGCCAGCAGCTTATACGCGGGAGGGAACACCGGGGAGCTGTTTTTT
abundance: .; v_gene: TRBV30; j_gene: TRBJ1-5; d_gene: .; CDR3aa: CAWSVTENQPQHF; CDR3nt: TGTGCCTGGAGTGTCACTGAGAATCAGCCCCAGCATTTT
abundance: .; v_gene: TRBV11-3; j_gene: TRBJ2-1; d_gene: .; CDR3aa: CASSSDSRNNEQFF; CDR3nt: TGTGCCAGCAGCTCCGATTCTAGGAACAATGAGCAGTTCTTC
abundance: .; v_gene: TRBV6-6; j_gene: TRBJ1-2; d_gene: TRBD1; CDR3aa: CASSYSDREYGGYTF; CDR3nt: TGTGCCAGCAGTTACTCTGACAGGGAATACGGTGGCTACACCTTC
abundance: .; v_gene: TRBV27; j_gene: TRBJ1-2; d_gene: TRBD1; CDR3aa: CASSPQTGGRGYTF; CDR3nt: TGTGCCAGCAGTCCCCAGACAGGGGGCCGGGGCTACACCTTC
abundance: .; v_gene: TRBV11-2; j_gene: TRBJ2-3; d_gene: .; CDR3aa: CASSSTELVDTQYF; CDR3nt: TGTGCCAGCAGCTCAACCGAACTGGTGGATACGCAGTATTTT
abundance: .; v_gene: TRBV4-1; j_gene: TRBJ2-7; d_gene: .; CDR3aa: CASSQGPLYEQYF; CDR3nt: TGCGCCAGCAGCCAAGGTCCACTCTACGAGCAGTACTTC
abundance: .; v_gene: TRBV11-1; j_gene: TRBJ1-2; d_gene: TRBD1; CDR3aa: CASSLGDRGLDGYTF; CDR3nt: TGTGCCAGCAGCCTGGGGGACAGGGGTCTCGATGGCTACACCTTC
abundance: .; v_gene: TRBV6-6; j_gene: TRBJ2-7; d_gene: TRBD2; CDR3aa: CASSGASGGREQYF; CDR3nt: TGTGCCAGCAGTGGGGCTAGCGGGGGGCGAGAGCAGTACTTC
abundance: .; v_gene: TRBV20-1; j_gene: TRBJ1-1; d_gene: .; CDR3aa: CSASEGRGFWTEAFF; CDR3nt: TGCAGTGCTAGTGAGGGCAGGGGCTTTTGGACTGAAGCTTTCTTT
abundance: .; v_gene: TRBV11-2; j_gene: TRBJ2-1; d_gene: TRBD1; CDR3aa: CASSLLVRGQGSSEQFF; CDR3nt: TGTGCCAGCAGCTTATTGGTAAGGGGACAGGGGTCTAGTGAGCAGTTCTTC
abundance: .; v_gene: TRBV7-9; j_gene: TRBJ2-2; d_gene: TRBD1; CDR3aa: CASSPPVRGLRGGELFF; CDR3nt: TGTGCCAGCAGCCCCCCGGTGAGGGGGCTTAGGGGCGGGGAGCTGTTTTTT
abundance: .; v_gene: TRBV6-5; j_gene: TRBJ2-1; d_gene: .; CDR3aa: CASSYLGRDEQFF; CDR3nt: TGTGCCAGCAGTTATTTGGGCAGAGACGAGCAGTTCTTC
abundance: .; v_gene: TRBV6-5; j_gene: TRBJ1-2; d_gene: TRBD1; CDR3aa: CASRGQGTNYGYTF; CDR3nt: TGTGCCAGCAGGGGACAGGGGACAAACTATGGCTACACCTTC
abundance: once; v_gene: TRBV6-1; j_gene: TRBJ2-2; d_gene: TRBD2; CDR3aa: CASSVFAGEATGELFF; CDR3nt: TGTGCCAGCAGTGTCTTCGCGGGGGAGGCTACCGGGGAGCTGTTTTTT
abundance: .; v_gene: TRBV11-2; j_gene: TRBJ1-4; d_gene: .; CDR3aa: CASSLGTQGEKLFF; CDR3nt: TGTGCCAGCAGCTTAGGGACCCAGGGGGAAAAACTGTTTTTT
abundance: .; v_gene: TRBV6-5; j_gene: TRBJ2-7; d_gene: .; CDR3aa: CASSYLGPPYEQYF; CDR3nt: TGTGCCAGCAGTTACCTTGGCCCACCCTACGAGCAGTACTTC
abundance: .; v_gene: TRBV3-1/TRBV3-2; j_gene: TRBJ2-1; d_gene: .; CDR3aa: CASSHRGGVEQFF; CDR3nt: TGTGCCAGCAGCCACAGAGGGGGGGTTGAGCAGTTCTTC
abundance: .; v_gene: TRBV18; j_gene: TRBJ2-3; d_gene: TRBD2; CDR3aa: CASSPIQGLADTQYF; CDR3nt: TGTGCCAGCTCACCAATACAAGGACTAGCAGATACGCAGTATTTT
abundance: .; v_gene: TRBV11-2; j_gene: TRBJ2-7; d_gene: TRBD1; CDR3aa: CASSKWGQGYEQYF; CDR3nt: TGTGCCAGCTCCAAATGGGGACAGGGCTACGAGCAGTACTTC
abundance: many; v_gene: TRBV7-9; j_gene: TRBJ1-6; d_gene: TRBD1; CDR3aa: CASSSDRVGSPLHF; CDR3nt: TGTGCCAGCAGCTCCGACAGGGTGGGATCACCCCTCCACTTT
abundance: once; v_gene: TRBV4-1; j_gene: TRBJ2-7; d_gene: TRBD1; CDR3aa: CASSPQGGTGGSYEQYF; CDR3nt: TGCGCCAGCAGCCCCCAGGGGGGGACAGGGGGGTCCTACGAGCAGTACTTC
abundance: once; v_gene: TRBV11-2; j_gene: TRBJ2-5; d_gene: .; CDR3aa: CASSLVAGAQETQYF; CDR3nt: TGTGCCAGCAGCTTAGTGGCGGGGGCCCAAGAGACCCAGTACTTC
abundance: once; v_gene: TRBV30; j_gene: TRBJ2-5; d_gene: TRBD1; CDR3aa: CAWSGIGQGNTQETQYF; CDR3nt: TGTGCCTGGAGTGGAATAGGACAGGGGAACACCCAAGAGACCCAGTACTTC
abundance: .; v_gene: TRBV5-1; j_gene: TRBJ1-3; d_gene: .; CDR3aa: CASSLGSDHSGNTIYF; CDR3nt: TGCGCCAGCAGCTTGGGCAGCGATCACTCTGGAAACACCATATATTTT
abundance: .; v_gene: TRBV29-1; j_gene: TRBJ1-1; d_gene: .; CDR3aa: CSVTGLMNTEAFF; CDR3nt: TGCAGCGTGACGGGACTCATGAACACTGAAGCTTTCTTT
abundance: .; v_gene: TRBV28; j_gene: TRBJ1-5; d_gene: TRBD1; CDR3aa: CASSLPTGGLGQPQHF; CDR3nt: TGTGCCAGCAGTTTACCGACAGGGGGCTTAGGTCAGCCCCAGCATTTT